This entry is about one T cell receptor beta chain. This record belongs to a study of OX40 agonist ivuxolimab in advanced cancers. This CDR3 is 17 amino acids long. Germline V lookup: CDR1 MGHRA, CDR2 YSYEKL. The J segment lost 2 bases and the V segment lost 0 bases, leaving 8 bases of the junction unmatched. Using immunoSEQ multiplex PCR, the repertoire was profiled, and TCRdb retains in-frame clones only, with some absent. The sample consists of under 75,000 clones, roughly 90% of them appearing once. The sequence derives from an adult with an advanced solid tumor such as melanoma, head and neck, liver or kidney cancer. The source was CD4+ or CD8+ T cells sorted from blood, collected in a trial of the OX40 agonist ivuxolimab. The chain couples TRBV4-1 to TRBJ2-7; TRBD2 matches 9 bases. CDR3: CASSQDPRERGAYEQYF. Written as DNA, the CDR3 is TGCGCCAGCAGCCAAGACCCCCGGGAGCGGGGGGCCTACGAGCAGTACTTC.